These T cell receptor beta chains were read from a single sample in a study of memory CD8 T cells in hepatitis C reinfection. Measured with immunoSEQ multiplex PCR; TCRdb has only the in-frame clones, and not every one. The data show 45,000 to 65,000 clones, about nine tenths seen once. Sequencing was performed on naive CD8+ T cells sorted from blood. These receptors all come from a young man with hepatitis C virus infection. Both conserved end residues are part of each CDR3. D genes are given only for firm matches. Only some rows state a clone size, as once, few, many or a class for expanded clones.

cdr3_aa cdr3_nt d_call v_call clone_size j_call
CASSLRQGYNEQFF TGCGCCAGCAGCTTGAGACAGGGCTACAATGAGCAGTTCTTC TRBD1 TRBV5-1 . TRBJ2-1
CASSPGRSSYNEQFF TGTGCCAGCAGTCCCGGAAGGAGCTCCTACAATGAGCAGTTCTTC . TRBV6-1 . TRBJ2-1
CASSYGRVNMDGYTF TGTGCCAGCAGTTACGGCAGGGTGAACATGGATGGCTACACCTTC . TRBV6-5 . TRBJ1-2
CASTLGEGGFKDGYTF TGTGCCAGCACCCTTGGGGAAGGGGGCTTTAAGGATGGCTACACCTTC TRBD1 TRBV16 . TRBJ1-2
CASRGAEYYNSPLHF TGTGCCAGTAGGGGTGCGGAATATTATAATTCCCCCCTCCACTTT . TRBV19 . TRBJ1-6
CASSSGQETQYF TGTGCCAGTTCTAGCGGCCAAGAGACCCAGTACTTC TRBD2 TRBV13 . TRBJ2-5
CASSPFHRVISNQPQHF TGTGCCAGCAGCCCTTTTCACAGGGTGATCAGCAATCAGCCCCAGCATTTT . TRBV5-4 . TRBJ1-5
CASMGLRDEQFF TGTGCCAGTATGGGACTTAGGGATGAGCAGTTCTTC . TRBV19 . TRBJ2-1
CSAKGGETQYF TGCAGCGCCAAGGGAGGGGAGACCCAGTACTTC TRBD2 TRBV29-1 . TRBJ2-5
CAWIRDGGPLSAQYF TGTGCCTGGATTCGAGACGGGGGTCCCCTCAGCGCGCAGTATTTT . TRBV30 . TRBJ2-3
CASSLSGTSGPPAYEQYF TGTGCCAGCAGTTTATCTGGTACTAGCGGACCACCCGCCTACGAGCAGTACTTC TRBD2 TRBV27 few TRBJ2-7
CASSPGNTEAFF TGTGCCAGCAGCCCAGGGAACACTGAAGCTTTCTTT . TRBV5-8 . TRBJ1-1
CASSEGVLAGEQFF TGTGCCAGCAGTGAAGGGGTGTTAGCGGGGGAGCAGTTCTTC TRBD2 TRBV2 . TRBJ2-1
CASSLGQGVPYEQYF TGCGCCAGCAGCTTGGGACAGGGGGTCCCCTACGAGCAGTACTTC TRBD1 TRBV5-1 once TRBJ2-7
CASSQDLGQGSEKLFF TGCGCCAGCAGCCAAGACTTGGGACAGGGAAGTGAAAAACTGTTTTTT TRBD1 TRBV4-3 . TRBJ1-4
CASSPDDTGGNTEAFF TGTGCCAGCAGCCCAGACGACACGGGGGGGAACACTGAAGCTTTCTTT . TRBV9 . TRBJ1-1
CASSPGLPPYEQYF TGTGCCAGCAGCCCGGGGTTGCCGCCCTACGAGCAGTACTTC . TRBV5-8 . TRBJ2-7
CASGSPGLDLGTQYF TGTGCTAGTGGTTCCCCGGGACTAGATTTAGGAACGCAGTATTTT TRBD2 TRBV12-5 . TRBJ2-3
CASSQDPNNQPQHF TGCGCCAGCAGCCAAGATCCAAATAATCAGCCCCAGCATTTT . TRBV4-1 . TRBJ1-5
CASSFGGIGGELFF TGTGCCAGCAGTTTCGGGGGAATTGGCGGGGAGCTGTTTTTT . TRBV27 once TRBJ2-2
CASSSDRGYTEAFF TGTGCCAGCAGTTCCGACAGGGGATACACTGAAGCTTTCTTT TRBD1 TRBV27 . TRBJ1-1
CASRVLVIGGTEAFF TGTGCCAGCAGGGTTCTTGTTATTGGCGGCACTGAAGCTTTCTTT . TRBV28 medium-sized TRBJ1-1
CASRRQGSYGYTF TGTGCCAGTAGAAGACAGGGGAGCTATGGCTACACCTTC TRBD1 TRBV19 . TRBJ1-2
CASSVVAGGGNEQFF TGTGCCAGCAGCGTAGTCGCGGGGGGGGGCAATGAGCAGTTCTTC TRBD2 TRBV9 . TRBJ2-1
CASSWRGVSDNYGYTF TGCGCCAGCAGCTGGCGCGGGGTATCGGATAACTATGGCTACACCTTC . TRBV5-1 . TRBJ1-2
CASSGQDRTSLETQYF TGTGCCAGCAGCGGTCAGGACAGGACTTCCTTAGAGACCCAGTACTTC TRBD1 TRBV9 . TRBJ2-5
CASSFLAASTDTQYF TGTGCCAGCAGCTTCCTAGCGGCGAGCACAGATACGCAGTATTTT TRBD2 TRBV13 . TRBJ2-3
CASSQDLGLAYEQYF TGCGCCAGCAGCCAAGATTTGGGACTTGCCTACGAGCAGTACTTC . TRBV4-1 . TRBJ2-7
CASSSERTGEAFF TGTGCCAGCAGCTCAGAACGGACAGGGGAAGCTTTCTTT . TRBV12-1 . TRBJ1-1
CATVNAGTAEAFF TGTGCCACCGTGAACGCCGGGACAGCTGAAGCTTTCTTT TRBD1 TRBV27 once TRBJ1-1
CASSLGPSYEQYF TGTGCCAGCAGCTTAGGTCCATCCTACGAGCAGTACTTC . TRBV7-8 . TRBJ2-7
CSVQQGSGYEQYF TGCAGCGTCCAACAGGGAAGTGGCTACGAGCAGTACTTC . TRBV29-1 . TRBJ2-7
CASSWLGGSTDTQYF TGTGCCAGCAGTTGGCTTGGGGGGAGCACAGATACGCAGTATTTT . TRBV27 once TRBJ2-3
CASSFTSGGAGNEQFF TGTGCCAGCAGTTTCACTAGCGGGGGGGCCGGAAATGAGCAGTTCTTC TRBD2 TRBV6-5 few TRBJ2-1
CASSLERGAYNEQFF TGCGCCAGCAGCCTTGAGCGGGGTGCCTACAATGAGCAGTTCTTC TRBD2 TRBV5-1 . TRBJ2-1
CASSTSWRGSQETQYF TGTGCCAGCAGCACCTCGTGGCGGGGGAGCCAAGAGACCCAGTACTTC TRBD2 TRBV7-9 once TRBJ2-5
CASSWPRQETSTDTQYF TGCGCCAGCAGCTGGCCGAGACAGGAAACAAGCACAGATACGCAGTATTTT . TRBV5-1 . TRBJ2-3
CASSLGREGVTEAFF TGTGCCAGCAGCTTAGGCAGGGAGGGGGTCACTGAAGCTTTCTTT . TRBV11-2 once TRBJ1-1
CASSLELAGLGTQYF TGTGCCAGCAGCTTGGAACTAGCGGGGCTAGGGACCCAGTACTTC TRBD2 TRBV5-6 . TRBJ2-5
CASSEPAGFSNEQFF TGTGCCAGCAGTGAACCGGCAGGGTTTAGCAATGAGCAGTTCTTC . TRBV6-1 . TRBJ2-1
CASSSWTGATYEQYF TGTGCCAGCAGCTCATGGACAGGGGCAACCTACGAGCAGTACTTC TRBD1 TRBV11-2 once TRBJ2-7
CASILGLAGGPNNEQFF TGTGCCAGCATCCTAGGACTAGCGGGAGGGCCTAACAATGAGCAGTTCTTC TRBD2 TRBV7-9 . TRBJ2-1
CATRGDNEQFF TGTGCCACCCGGGGGGACAATGAGCAGTTCTTC TRBD2 TRBV2 once TRBJ2-1